Following are 30 T cell receptor beta chains from one sample sequenced in a study of beta chain features in type 1 diabetes. Reverse transcribing all isolated RNA meant expressed TCRB transcripts were sequenced. The method was immunoSEQ multiplex PCR; TCRdb's version includes in-frame clones alone and lacks a portion of them. The sample yields just over 600,000 clones, roughly 15% seen once. The sequenced sample was naive CD4+ T cells from blood. Receptor source: a man younger than 35 in good health.

The chain joins TRBV6-5 to TRBJ1-6; D ambiguous. CDR3 size: 14 residues. CDR1 and CDR2 (germline): MNHEY, SVGAGI. Trimming pared 7 bases from V and 9 bases from J, leaving 16 bases between. For the CDR3, the DNA is TGTGCCAGCACCCGTTTTGGCTCTGGTTCACCCCTCCACTTT. This gives the protein CASTRFGSGSPLHF.

The gene calls are TRBV5-1 and TRBJ2-1; a possible D gene is TRBD2 (5 bases). Germline V gene sequence: CDR1 SGHRS, CDR2 YFSETQ. The CDR3 extends over 14 amino acids. V lost 1 base and J lost 0, with 5 bases in between. The CDR3 protein is CASSLTSSYNEQFF. CDR3 bases: TGCGCCAGCAGCTTGACTAGCTCCTACAATGAGCAGTTCTTC.

The chain carries TRBV10-3 and TRBJ2-1; 9 nucleotides agree with TRBD1. The CDR3 loop spans 17 amino acids. Germline CDR1 and CDR2: ENHRY and SYGVKD. Unmatched junction bases numbered 18, after V lost 8 bases and J lost 7 bases. CDR3 protein: CAIQGGAGQDRGNEQFF. The CDR3 nucleotides are TGTGCCATCCAGGGTGGGGCCGGACAGGACAGGGGAAATGAGCAGTTCTTC.

The table lists this clone with a few counts. The rearrangement uses TRBV10-3 and TRBJ2-4; D might be TRBD2 (6 bases). The CDR3 extends over 19 amino acids. The germline V gene encodes CDR1 ENHRY and CDR2 SYGVKD. Trimming shortened V by 0 bases and J by 0 bases, and 18 bases separated the two germline ends. CDR3 DNA sequence: TGTGCCATCAGTGAGTCGACCGGGCGGGGATCTCTAGCCAAAAACATTCAGTACTTC. The encoded protein is CAISESTGRGSLAKNIQYF.

The CDR3 here is CASSPGRGSYEQYF. The CDR3 DNA follows: TGTGCCAGCAGCCCAGGACGCGGCTCCTACGAGCAGTACTTC. V gene TRBV7-9 combines with J gene TRBJ2-7; D gene uncertain. The CDR3 spans 14 residues. CDR1 and CDR2 from the germline V gene are SEHNR and FQNEAQ (reference sequence). V was pared by 5 bases and J by 0 bases, with 11 bases between.

The chain links TRBV4-2 to TRBJ1-2; perhaps TRBD1 as D (5 bases). There are 13 residues in the CDR3. Germline CDR1 reads LGHNA; CDR2 reads YNFKEQ. V was trimmed by 4 bases and J by 2 bases, leaving 8 bases between them. Written as DNA, the CDR3 is TGTGCCAGCAGCCCCGGGACCAACTATGGCTACACCTTC. It codes for CASSPGTNYGYTF.

Only a few counts were recorded for this clone. Additional DNA sequences in this sample encode the identical CDR3. The V gene is TRBV29-1, the J gene TRBJ1-5, with 11 bases lining up with TRBD1. Germline V CDR1 and CDR2: SQVTM, ANQGSEA. This CDR3 is built from 13 residues. J gave up 4 bases and V 6 bases, and 2 bases lay outside the gene matches. The CDR3 DNA follows: TGCAGCGTGGGGACAGGGGGAAATCAGCCCCAGCATTTT. Protein sequence: CSVGTGGNQPQHF.

CDR3 loop: CASSQELPVHSPLHF. In DNA form, the CDR3 reads TGTGCCAGCAGCCAAGAACTGCCAGTCCATTCACCCCTCCACTTT. The chain links TRBV4-2 to TRBJ1-6; unclear D gene. Trimming took off 0 bases at V and 8 bases at J, with 11 bases between the two ends. The germline CDR1 and CDR2 sequences are LGHNA and YNFKEQ. The CDR3 has 15 amino acids.

As regards this clone: Other DNA sequences in this sample translate to the same CDR3. The chain recombines TRBV6-5 with TRBJ1-3, with D possibly matching TRBD1 (6 bases). Germline CDR1 reads MNHEY; CDR2 reads SVGAGI. V lost 6 bases, J lost 0 bases, and 9 bases lay in between. CDR3 length equals 14 residues. The CDR3 DNA sequence: TGTGCCAGCAGCCCGGACAGCTCTGGAAACACCATATATTTT. It yields the protein CASSPDSSGNTIYF.

This clone came up many times. The chain employs TRBV9 and TRBJ2-1; D uncertain. The CDR3 spans 11 residues. Germline CDR1 reads SGDLS; CDR2 reads YYNGEE. V was cut by 0 bases and J by 10 bases, with 5 bases left in between. CDR3 nucleotide sequence: TGTGCCAGCAGCGTAGAGGCCGAGCAGTTCTTC. Protein sequence: CASSVEAEQFF.

V and J are TRBV9 and TRBJ2-2; 9 bases line up with TRBD2. This CDR3 region has 16 residues. CDR1 SGDLS and CDR2 YYNGEE come from the germline V gene. Germline trimming cut 4 bases from V and 2 bases from J; bases unmatched to any gene: 6. CDR3 sequence: CASSPQTSGNTGELFF. CDR3 nucleotide sequence: TGTGCCAGCAGCCCCCAGACTAGCGGAAACACCGGGGAGCTGTTTTTT.

The chain uses TRBV6-5 and TRBJ2-1; unclear D gene. Germline assignment: CDR1 MNHEY and CDR2 SVGAGI. The CDR3 extends over 11 amino acids. V was cut by 6 bases and J by 10 bases, with 10 bases left in between. The CDR3 sequence is CASRVGREQFF. The DNA for the CDR3 is TGTGCCAGCAGGGTCGGGCGGGAGCAGTTCTTC.

The gene calls are TRBV2 and TRBJ2-1; D possibly corresponds to TRBD2 (5 bases). Looked up from germline, CDR1 is SNHLY and CDR2 is FYNNEI. The CDR3 is made up of 12 amino acids. V gave up 6 bases and J gave up 8 bases, with 11 bases separating them. CDR3 sequence reads: CASSLLGDEQFF. The CDR3 bases are TGTGCCAGCAGCCTACTAGGCGATGAGCAGTTCTTC.

The V and J genes are TRBV6-5 and TRBJ1-2, with D tentatively TRBD1 (6 bases). Germline V gene sequence: CDR1 MNHEY, CDR2 SVGAGI. This CDR3 spans 13 amino acids. V was clipped by 0 bases and J by 7 bases, with 9 bases between them. The CDR3 is CASSYSDRLGYTF. The CDR3 DNA reads as TGTGCCAGCAGTTACTCAGACAGGCTTGGCTACACCTTC.

J is TRBJ1-1 and V is TRBV21-1; TRBD1, the table's D call, lacks a check against the DNA. TRBV21-1 is termed a pseudogene. CDR3 length: 14 amino acids. The CDR3 DNA reads as TGTGCCAGCAGCCCAGGGGGCACGGACACTGAAGCTTTCTTT. This codes for CASSPGGTDTEAFF.

This clone was found a few times. The chain carries TRBV5-1 and TRBJ1-2, with TRBD1 identical over 12 bases. Germline V CDR1 and CDR2: SGHRS, YFSETQ. V gave up 4 bases and J gave up 7 bases; unmatched junction bases: 8. This CDR3 comprises 15 residues. The DNA of the CDR3 is TGCGCCAGCAGCACTGGGACAGGGGGCCGGGGTGGCTACACCTTC. Protein sequence: CASSTGTGGRGGYTF.

The chain carries TRBV30 and TRBJ1-1; no clear D. V gave up 0 bases and J gave up 4 bases, with 15 bases separating them. Germline loops: CDR1 GTSNPN, CDR2 SVGIG (reference sequence). The CDR3 runs to 15 residues. This chain's CDR3 is CAWSVLGKGPTEAFF. In nucleotides, the CDR3 is TGTGCCTGGAGTGTACTAGGAAAGGGTCCCACTGAAGCTTTCTTT.

The V call is TRBV10-3, the J call TRBJ2-1, with 10 positions matching TRBD2. There are 15 residues in the CDR3. Germline lookup yields CDR1 ENHRY and CDR2 SYGVKD. V gave up 6 bases and J gave up 1 base; unmatched junction bases: 3. The CDR3 DNA sequence: TGTGCCATCAGAAGGACTAGCGGATCCTACAATGAGCAGTTCTTC. Translation: CAIRRTSGSYNEQFF.

The chain uses TRBV29-1 and TRBJ2-3; TRBD1 agrees at 8 bases. The germline V gene encodes CDR1 SQVTM and CDR2 ANQGSEA. The CDR3 sequence is 14 residues long. J gave up 3 bases and V 5 bases, and 7 bases lay outside the gene matches. The CDR3 sequence is CSVRQGFLTDTQYF. The CDR3 region has the DNA TGCAGCGTTCGACAGGGGTTTCTGACAGATACGCAGTATTTT.

The sample holds a few counts of this clone. The J gene is TRBJ2-1, the V gene TRBV6-1, with 13 positions matching TRBD2. The CDR3 is 15 amino acids. The germline gives CDR1 MNHNS, CDR2 SASEGT. V was pared by 5 bases and J by 8 bases, with 6 bases of the junction left unmatched. The CDR3 loop reads CASSRTSGSGDEQFF. The CDR3 DNA sequence: TGTGCCAGCAGTCGGACTAGCGGGAGTGGGGATGAGCAGTTCTTC.

The chain combines TRBV29-1 with TRBJ2-7; either TRBD1 or TRBD2 may fit D (5 bases each). Germline CDR1 and CDR2: SQVTM and ANQGSEA. The CDR3 totals 11 residues. Trimming shortened V by 5 bases and J by 4 bases, and 9 bases separated the two germline ends. The CDR3 sequence: CSVRDGYEQYF. The CDR3 DNA is TGCAGCGTTCGGGACGGGTACGAGCAGTACTTC.

This chain joins TRBV28 and TRBJ1-5; 8 nucleotides align to TRBD1. The CDR3 spans 16 residues. Germline V gene lookup returns CDR1 MDHEN and CDR2 SYDVKM. J lost 3 bases, V lost 6 bases, and 10 bases had no gene match. CDR3 region: CASSTYGQGNNQPQHF. The CDR3 DNA sequence: TGTGCCAGCAGCACGTACGGACAGGGCAACAATCAGCCCCAGCATTTT.

This clone was recorded a few times. The genes are TRBV5-6 and TRBJ2-7, with TRBD2 identical over 7 bases. The CDR3 sequence is 16 residues long. CDR1 and CDR2 (germline): SGHDT, YYEEEE. J gave up 0 bases and V 1 base, and 7 bases lay outside the gene matches. The CDR3 DNA reads TGTGCCAGCAGCTTGAGGGGTAGCGGGCTCTCCTACGAGCAGTACTTC. Protein: CASSLRGSGLSYEQYF.

This clone has only a few counts. This sequence joins TRBV29-1 and TRBJ2-1, with a tentative D call TRBD1 (6 bases). Trimming removed 7 bases from V and 10 bases from J, with 14 bases in between. Germline-derived CDR1 and CDR2 are SQVTM and ANQGSEA. There are 11 residues in the CDR3. In nucleotides, the CDR3 is TGCAGCGGAAACAGGGTGCGGGAGCAGTTCTTC. Residues: CSGNRVREQFF.

This clone was recorded a few times. The chain recombines TRBV7-9 with TRBJ1-1; 7 bases are a match to TRBD1. The J segment lost 5 bases and the V segment lost 2 bases, leaving 5 bases of the junction unmatched. The germline V gene has CDR1 SEHNR and CDR2 FQNEAQ (reference sequence). The CDR3 extends over 14 amino acids. DNA for the CDR3: TGTGCCAGCAGCTTACAGGGGGTAGGAACTGAAGCTTTCTTT. This gives the protein CASSLQGVGTEAFF.

The chain has TRBV28 and TRBJ1-2, with 8 nucleotides matching TRBD1. The trim removed 6 bases at V and 8 bases at J, leaving 11 bases unmatched. The CDR3 runs 14 residues. CDR1 is MDHEN, CDR2 SYDVKM, per germline. The CDR3 loop reads CASSRLDRAGGYTF. DNA for the CDR3: TGTGCCAGCAGCCGCTTGGACAGGGCGGGAGGCTACACCTTC.

The V and J genes are TRBV2 and TRBJ1-2; D remains ambiguous. CDR1 SNHLY and CDR2 FYNNEI come from the germline V gene. V shed 3 bases and J shed 2 bases, with 4 bases lying between them. This CDR3 has 12 residues. CDR3 bases: TGTGCCAGCAGTGACCGGAACTATGGCTACACCTTC. This gives the protein CASSDRNYGYTF.

The chain joins TRBV29-1 to TRBJ2-5; D unclear. V lost 5 bases, J lost 9 bases, and 10 bases lay in between. Germline loops: CDR1 SQVTM, CDR2 ANQGSEA. The CDR3 is 10 residues long. Here the CDR3 DNA reads TGCAGCGTTATTGTCGCGGCCCAGTACTTC. Its protein is CSVIVAAQYF.

Only one count was recorded for this clone. The J gene is TRBJ2-1, the V gene TRBV28, with D maybe TRBD2 (6 bases). The CDR3 loop spans 16 amino acids. V lost 6 bases and J 8 bases, leaving 23 bases between the germline ends. Germline lookup yields CDR1 MDHEN and CDR2 SYDVKM. This chain's CDR3 is CASSLGGWEKRYEQFF. CDR3 DNA sequence: TGTGCCAGCAGCCTCGGGGGATGGGAAAAAAGGTATGAGCAGTTCTTC.

This clone was picked up a small number of times. The chain links TRBV29-1 to TRBJ2-1; D might be TRBD1 (6 bases). The V end was cut by 3 bases, the J end by 16 bases, with 16 bases between. Per the germline V gene, CDR1 is SQVTM and CDR2 is ANQGSEA. The CDR3 length is 11 residues. For the CDR3, the DNA is TGCAGCGTTGATGGGGTTTGGGGGCTCTTCTTC. Translation: CSVDGVWGLFF.